These T cell receptor beta chains were read from a single sample in a study of CD8 T cells in ankylosing spondylitis. TCRdb reprocessed the 5' RACE reads via MiXCR and lists one record per CDR3 protein. The sample lists about 500,000 distinct CDR3 sequences, roughly 13% occurring once. Sequencing was done on a sample of blood, either unsorted or a sorted T cell fraction (not recorded which). These receptor sequences come from a male donor with ankylosing spondylitis. Each CDR3 is given with its conserved first and last residue. Fields, in order: V gene, clone size, CDR3 protein. Size tells how often a clone was seen (once, few, many) or the class of an expanded clone, and some rows leave it out.

V gene: TRBV24-1; clone size: .; CDR3 protein: CATSDFKTDAYNEQFF
V gene: TRBV7-9; clone size: many; CDR3 protein: CASSFGDASGNEQFF
V gene: TRBV5-1; clone size: few; CDR3 protein: CASSSSGDEKLFF
V gene: TRBV27; clone size: few; CDR3 protein: CASSSWELSANTEAFF
V gene: TRBV20-1; clone size: .; CDR3 protein: CSAYHRGGNSPLHF
V gene: TRBV12-3/TRBV12-4; clone size: .; CDR3 protein: CASRAVGGANVLTF
V gene: TRBV7-8; clone size: many; CDR3 protein: CASSYDRDTEAFF
V gene: TRBV12-3/TRBV12-4; clone size: few; CDR3 protein: CASSVQINEKLFF
V gene: TRBV7-9; clone size: .; CDR3 protein: CASNPGLGTEAFF
V gene: TRBV12-3/TRBV12-4; clone size: .; CDR3 protein: CASSPSIDRGEKLFF
V gene: TRBV20-1; clone size: .; CDR3 protein: CSARRGYNQPQHF
V gene: TRBV20-1; clone size: few; CDR3 protein: CSASYRESTGELFF